The 9 T cell receptor beta chains listed next were all sequenced from one sample in a study of beta chain features in type 1 diabetes (dated by TCRdb to the late 2010s). The protocol used for the library was the immunoSEQ multiplex PCR assay. The entire amount of isolated RNA was reverse transcribed using the High Capacity cDNA Reverse Transcription Kit, so the sequenced TCRB transcripts were expressed ones. This is the immuneACCESS table as TCRdb keeps it, with only in-frame sequences that have V and J called. A part of the clones is gone; compared with another copy, unresolved V genes explain less than half, and the rest is unexplained. Here the sample has under 950,000 clones; 15% to 20% occur a single time. The ten largest clones capture around 0.02% of the sample. The source material was naive CD4+ T cells from blood. The sample's cell subset or site label, in plain terms: true naive CD4+ T cells. The receptors shown here come from a young woman in good health.

Only a few counts were recorded for this clone. The gene calls are TRBV2 and TRBJ1-1; D is ambiguous. This CDR3 is 14 amino acids long. Germline CDR1 SNHLY, CDR2 FYNNEI. Trimming took off 4 bases at V and 6 bases at J, with 15 bases between the two ends. DNA for the CDR3: TGTGCCAGCAGTGTCACGACTATATCAGCTGAAGCTTTCTTT. This translates into CASSVTTISAEAFF.

This clone has just a few counts. The V call is TRBV7-2, the J call TRBJ2-5, with TRBD1 identical over 9 bases. The CDR3 spans 17 residues. The V gene end was trimmed by 5 bases and the J gene end by 2 bases; junction bases not matched to a gene: 12. The germline V gene has CDR1 SGHTA and CDR2 FQGNSA. Written as DNA, the CDR3 is TGTGCCAGCAGCACCCATACAGGGGGCTCTGTACAAGAGACCCAGTACTTC. Translating gives CASSTHTGGSVQETQYF.

The J gene is TRBJ1-3, the V gene TRBV18, with D uncertain. Germline V gene data show CDR1 as KGHSH and CDR2 as LQKENI. V shed 3 bases and J shed 0 bases, with 18 bases lying between them. The CDR3 is made up of 18 amino acids. CDR3 bases: TGTGCCAGCTCACCTACCCTTCCGGGTCCAAGCTCTGGAAACACCATATATTTT. This gives the protein CASSPTLPGPSSGNTIYF.

The gene calls are TRBV27 and TRBJ1-5, with D hard to call. Germline CDR1 MNHEY, CDR2 SMNVEV (reference sequence). The V and J ends lost 6 bases and 0 bases respectively, with 15 bases between them. This CDR3 has 16 amino acids. This chain's CDR3 is CASRPGVNYSNQPQHF. As DNA, the CDR3 is TGTGCCAGCAGGCCCGGAGTGAACTATAGCAATCAGCCCCAGCATTTT.

The chain couples TRBV5-4 to TRBJ1-3; D is uncertain. Trimming shortened V by 4 bases and J by 5 bases, and 10 bases separated the two germline ends. The V gene's germline CDR1 is SGHNT and CDR2 YYREEE (reference sequence). The CDR3 loop spans 13 amino acids. CDR3 coding DNA: TGTGCCAGCAGCCCATCTGATAGAAACACCATATATTTT. This translates into CASSPSDRNTIYF.

The chain joins TRBV27 to TRBJ1-2; TRBD1 aligns across 9 bases. J was trimmed by 8 bases and V by 3 bases; bases with no gene match: 7. CDR1 MNHEY and CDR2 SMNVEV come from the germline V gene (reference sequence). This CDR3 spans 14 amino acids. CDR3 in DNA: TGTGCCAGCAGTTTCCTGGACAGGGGCTCGGGCTACACCTTC. This gives the protein CASSFLDRGSGYTF.

About this clone itself: The same CDR3 is also encoded by other DNA sequences in this sample. This chain joins TRBV11-2 and TRBJ2-7; D gene uncertain. Germline CDR1 reads SGHAT; CDR2 reads FQNNGV. There are 12 residues in the CDR3. Trimming shortened V by 3 bases and J by 4 bases, and 7 bases separated the two germline ends. This chain's CDR3 is CASSFVGYEQYF. CDR3 bases: TGTGCCAGCAGCTTTGTCGGGTACGAGCAGTACTTC.

The chain couples TRBV7-2 to TRBJ2-2; no clear D gene. Germline CDR1 reads SGHTA; CDR2 reads FQGNSA. The V gene lost 2 bases and the J gene lost 6 bases, with 10 bases spanning the gap. This CDR3 has 14 amino acids. CDR3 sequence reads: CASSLYVGAGELFF. The CDR3, as DNA: TGTGCCAGCAGCTTATACGTCGGAGCCGGGGAGCTGTTTTTT.

The rearrangement joins TRBV7-2 to TRBJ2-4; D may match TRBD1 or TRBD2 (5 bases each). The CDR3 is 13 amino acids. CDR1 and CDR2 from the germline V gene are SGHTA and FQGNSA. The V gene lost 4 bases and the J gene lost 6 bases, with 10 bases spanning the gap. CDR3 amino acids: CASSYGAGNIQYF. CDR3 sequence (DNA): TGTGCCAGCAGCTACGGGGCTGGAAACATTCAGTACTTC. Full variable domain (rest looked up from reference TRBV7-2 and TRBJ2-4): GAGVSQSPSNKVTEKGKDVELRCDPISGHTALYWYRQSLGQGLEFLIYFQGNSAPDKSGLPSDRFSAERTGGSVSTLTIQRTQQEDSAVYLCASSYGAGNIQYFGAGTRLSVL.